This T cell receptor beta chain was found in a study of blood T cell repertoires in COVID-19. Germline values: CDR1 SGHRS, CDR2 YFSETQ. The CDR3 is made up of 14 amino acids. V dropped 4 bases and J dropped 5; count of bases not matched to a gene: 6. Only in-frame clones appear in the TCRdb table, and some are missing; sequencing was by immunoSEQ multiplex PCR. The table lists 150,000 to 200,000 clones, more than 85% of them singletons, with around 6.5% in the top ten. The receptor's source is a woman older than 75 in a cohort sampled during active or convalescent COVID-19. The sequencing input was peripheral blood. This rearrangement joins TRBV5-1 to TRBJ1-1, with 9 bases aligning to TRBD1. The CDR3 is CASSLQGARTEAFF. Written as DNA, the CDR3 is TGCGCCAGCAGCCTACAGGGGGCGAGGACTGAAGCTTTCTTT. The full variable domain, its missing parts supplied by reference TRBV5-1 and TRBJ1-1, is KAGVTQTPRYLIKTRGQQVTLSCSPISGHRSVSWYQQTPGQGLQFLFEYFSETQRNKGNFPGRFSGRQFSNSRSEMNVSTLELGDSALYLCASSLQGARTEAFFGQGTRLTVV.